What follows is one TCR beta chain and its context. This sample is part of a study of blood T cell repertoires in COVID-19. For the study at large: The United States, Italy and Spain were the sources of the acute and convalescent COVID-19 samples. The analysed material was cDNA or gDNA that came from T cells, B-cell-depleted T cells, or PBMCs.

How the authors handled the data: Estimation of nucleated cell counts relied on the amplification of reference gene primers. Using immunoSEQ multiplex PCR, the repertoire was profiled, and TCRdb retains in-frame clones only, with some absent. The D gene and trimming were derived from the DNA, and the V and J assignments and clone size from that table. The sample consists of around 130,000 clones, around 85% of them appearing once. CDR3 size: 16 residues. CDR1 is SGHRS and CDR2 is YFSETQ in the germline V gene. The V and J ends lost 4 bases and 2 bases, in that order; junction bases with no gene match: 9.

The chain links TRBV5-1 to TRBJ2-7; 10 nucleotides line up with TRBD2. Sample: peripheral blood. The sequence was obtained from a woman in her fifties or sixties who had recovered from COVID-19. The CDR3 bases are TGCGCCAGCAGCACCGGAAAAGCGGGAGGGCCCTACGAGCAGTACTTC. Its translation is CASSTGKAGGPYEQYF.